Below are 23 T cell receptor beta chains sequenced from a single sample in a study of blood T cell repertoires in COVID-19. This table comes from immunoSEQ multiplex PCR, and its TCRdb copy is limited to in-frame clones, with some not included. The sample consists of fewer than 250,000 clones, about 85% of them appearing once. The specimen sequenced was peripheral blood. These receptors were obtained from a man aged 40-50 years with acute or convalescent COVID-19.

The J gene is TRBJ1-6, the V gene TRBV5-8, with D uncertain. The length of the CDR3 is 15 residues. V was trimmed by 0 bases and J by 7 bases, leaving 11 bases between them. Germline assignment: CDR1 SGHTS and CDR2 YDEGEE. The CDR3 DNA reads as TGTGCCAGCAGCTTGGCCAGGAACGCCAATTCACCCCTCCACTTT. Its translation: CASSLARNANSPLHF. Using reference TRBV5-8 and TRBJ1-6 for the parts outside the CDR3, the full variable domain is EAGVTQSPTHLIKTRGQQATLRCSPISGHTSVYWYQQALGLGLQFLLWYDEGEERNRGNFPPRFSGRQFPNYSSELNVNALELEDSALYLCASSLARNANSPLHFGNGTRLTVT.

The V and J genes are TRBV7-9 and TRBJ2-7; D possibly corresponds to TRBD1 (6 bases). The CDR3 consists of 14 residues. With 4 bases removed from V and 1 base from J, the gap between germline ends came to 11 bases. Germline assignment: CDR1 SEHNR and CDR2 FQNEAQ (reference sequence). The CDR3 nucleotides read TGTGCCAGCAGCTCCGGGACATTTTCCTACGAGCAGTACTTC. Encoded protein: CASSSGTFSYEQYF.

The CDR3 coding sequence is TGCAGCGCGACGGACAGCATGAGCGGGGAGCTGTTTTTT. Protein product: CSATDSMSGELFF. The rearrangement joins TRBV29-1 to TRBJ2-2, with D tentatively TRBD1 (6 bases). The CDR3 spans 13 residues. Per germline, CDR1 SQVTM and CDR2 ANQGSEA. Trimming removed 7 bases from V and 7 bases from J, with 16 bases in between.

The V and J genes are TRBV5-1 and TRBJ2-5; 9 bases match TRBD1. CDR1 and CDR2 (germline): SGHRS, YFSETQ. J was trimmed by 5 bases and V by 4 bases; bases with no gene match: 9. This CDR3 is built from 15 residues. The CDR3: CASSPGQGTRETQYF. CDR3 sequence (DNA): TGCGCCAGCAGCCCCGGACAGGGGACGAGGGAGACCCAGTACTTC.

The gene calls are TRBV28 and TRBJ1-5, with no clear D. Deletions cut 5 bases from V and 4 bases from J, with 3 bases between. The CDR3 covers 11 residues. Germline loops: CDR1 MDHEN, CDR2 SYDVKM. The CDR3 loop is CASSLNQPQHF. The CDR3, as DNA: TGTGCCAGCAGTCTTAATCAGCCCCAGCATTTT.

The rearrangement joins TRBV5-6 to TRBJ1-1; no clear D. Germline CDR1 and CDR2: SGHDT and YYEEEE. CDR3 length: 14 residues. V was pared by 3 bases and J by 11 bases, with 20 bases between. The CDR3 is CASSSREPLPLAFF. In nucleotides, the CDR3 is TGTGCCAGCAGCTCGAGGGAACCCCTGCCCCTGGCTTTCTTT.

CDR3 DNA: TGTGCCAGCAGCTTGGAGTGGAGGGCGAACACCGGGGAGCTGTTTTTT. This gives the protein CASSLEWRANTGELFF. J is TRBJ2-2 and V is TRBV5-6, with D possibly being TRBD2 (6 bases). Deletions cut 0 bases from V and 0 bases from J, with 9 bases between. This CDR3 is built from 16 residues. Looked up from germline, CDR1 is SGHDT and CDR2 is YYEEEE.

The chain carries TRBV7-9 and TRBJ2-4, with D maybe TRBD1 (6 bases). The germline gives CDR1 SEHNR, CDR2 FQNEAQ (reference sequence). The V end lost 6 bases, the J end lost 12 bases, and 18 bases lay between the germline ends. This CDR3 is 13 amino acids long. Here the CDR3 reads CASSLTSEGDQYF. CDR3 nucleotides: TGTGCCAGCAGTTTGACATCCGAGGGGGATCAGTACTTC.

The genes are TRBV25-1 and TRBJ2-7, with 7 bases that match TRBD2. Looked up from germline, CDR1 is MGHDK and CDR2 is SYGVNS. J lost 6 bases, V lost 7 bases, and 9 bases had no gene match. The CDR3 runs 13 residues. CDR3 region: CASTSGTLSEQYF. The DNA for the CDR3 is TGTGCCAGCACCAGCGGGACCCTCTCCGAGCAGTACTTC.

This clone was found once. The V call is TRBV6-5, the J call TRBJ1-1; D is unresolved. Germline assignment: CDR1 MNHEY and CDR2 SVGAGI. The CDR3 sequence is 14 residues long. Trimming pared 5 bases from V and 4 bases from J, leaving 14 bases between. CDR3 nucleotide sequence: TGTGCCAGCAGTATGAATCCGGGAACCACTGAAGCTTTCTTT. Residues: CASSMNPGTTEAFF.

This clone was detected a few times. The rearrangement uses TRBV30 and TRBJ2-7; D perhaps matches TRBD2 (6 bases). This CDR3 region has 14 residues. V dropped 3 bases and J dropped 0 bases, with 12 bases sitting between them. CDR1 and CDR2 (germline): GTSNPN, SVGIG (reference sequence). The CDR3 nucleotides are TGTGCCTGGAGGGCCGGGACTCTCTCCTACGAGCAGTACTTC. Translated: CAWRAGTLSYEQYF.

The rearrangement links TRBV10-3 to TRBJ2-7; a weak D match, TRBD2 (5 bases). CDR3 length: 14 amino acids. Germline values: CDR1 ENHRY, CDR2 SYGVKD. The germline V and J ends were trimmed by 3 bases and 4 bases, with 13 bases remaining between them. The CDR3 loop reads CAISDGVDFYEQYF. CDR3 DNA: TGTGCCATCAGTGACGGGGTTGATTTTTACGAGCAGTACTTC.

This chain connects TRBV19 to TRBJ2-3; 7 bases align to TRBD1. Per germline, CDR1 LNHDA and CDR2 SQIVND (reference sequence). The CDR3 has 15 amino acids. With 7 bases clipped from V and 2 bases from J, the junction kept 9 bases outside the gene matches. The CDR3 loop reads CASNPTGAYTDTQYF. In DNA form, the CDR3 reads TGTGCCAGTAACCCTACAGGGGCCTACACAGATACGCAGTATTTT.

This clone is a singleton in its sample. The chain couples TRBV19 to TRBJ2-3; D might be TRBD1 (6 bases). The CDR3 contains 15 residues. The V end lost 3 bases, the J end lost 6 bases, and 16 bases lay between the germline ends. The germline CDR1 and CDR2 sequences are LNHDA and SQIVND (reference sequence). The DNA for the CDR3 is TGTGCCAGTAGTATTATAACAGGGTCACGGGATACGCAGTATTTT. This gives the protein CASSIITGSRDTQYF.

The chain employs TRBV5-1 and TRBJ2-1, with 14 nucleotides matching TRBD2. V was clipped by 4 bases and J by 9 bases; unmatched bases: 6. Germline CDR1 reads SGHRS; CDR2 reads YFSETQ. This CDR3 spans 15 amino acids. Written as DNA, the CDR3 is TGCGCCAGCAGCCCGACTAGCGGGGGGGCGGGTGAGCAGTTCTTC. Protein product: CASSPTSGGAGEQFF.

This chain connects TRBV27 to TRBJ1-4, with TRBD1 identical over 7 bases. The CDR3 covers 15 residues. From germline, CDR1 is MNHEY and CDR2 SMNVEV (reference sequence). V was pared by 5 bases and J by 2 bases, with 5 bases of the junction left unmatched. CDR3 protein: CASSHTGVTNEKLFF. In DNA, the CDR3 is TGTGCCAGCAGTCATACAGGGGTGACTAATGAAAAACTGTTTTTT.

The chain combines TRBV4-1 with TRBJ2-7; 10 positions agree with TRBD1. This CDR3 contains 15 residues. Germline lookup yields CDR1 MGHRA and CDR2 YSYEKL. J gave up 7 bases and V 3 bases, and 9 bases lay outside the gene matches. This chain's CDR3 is CASSQWDRGSGEQYF. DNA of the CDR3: TGCGCCAGCAGCCAGTGGGACAGGGGCTCCGGAGAGCAGTACTTC.

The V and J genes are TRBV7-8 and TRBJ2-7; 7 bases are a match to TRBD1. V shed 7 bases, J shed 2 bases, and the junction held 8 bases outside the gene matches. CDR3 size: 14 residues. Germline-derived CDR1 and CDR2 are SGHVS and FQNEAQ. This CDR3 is CASIPKDRTYEQYF. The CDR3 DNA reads TGTGCCAGCATCCCCAAGGACAGGACCTACGAGCAGTACTTC.

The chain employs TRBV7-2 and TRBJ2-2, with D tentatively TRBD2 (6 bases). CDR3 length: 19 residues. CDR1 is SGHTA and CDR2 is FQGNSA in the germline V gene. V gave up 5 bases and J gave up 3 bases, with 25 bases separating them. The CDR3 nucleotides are TGTGCCAGCAGCCCCGAAAGTATGGTTTTAGCGGTACACACCGGGGAGCTGTTTTTT. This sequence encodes CASSPESMVLAVHTGELFF. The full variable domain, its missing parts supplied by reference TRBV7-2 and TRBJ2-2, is GAGVSQSPSNKVTEKGKDVELRCDPISGHTALYWYRQSLGQGLEFLIYFQGNSAPDKSGLPSDRFSAERTGGSVSTLTIQRTQQEDSAVYLCASSPESMVLAVHTGELFFGEGSRLTVL.

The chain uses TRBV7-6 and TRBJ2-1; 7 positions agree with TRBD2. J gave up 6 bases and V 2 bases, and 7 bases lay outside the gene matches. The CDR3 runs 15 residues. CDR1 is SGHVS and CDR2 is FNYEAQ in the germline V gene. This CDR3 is CASSLRAGVANEQFF. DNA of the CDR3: TGTGCCAGCAGCTTACGTGCGGGAGTAGCCAATGAGCAGTTCTTC.

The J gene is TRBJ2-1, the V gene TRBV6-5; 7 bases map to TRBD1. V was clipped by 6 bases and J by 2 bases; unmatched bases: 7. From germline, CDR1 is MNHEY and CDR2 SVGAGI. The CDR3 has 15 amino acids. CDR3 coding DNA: TGTGCCAGCAGGAGTGGGGGACAGACCTACAATGAGCAGTTCTTC. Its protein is CASRSGGQTYNEQFF.

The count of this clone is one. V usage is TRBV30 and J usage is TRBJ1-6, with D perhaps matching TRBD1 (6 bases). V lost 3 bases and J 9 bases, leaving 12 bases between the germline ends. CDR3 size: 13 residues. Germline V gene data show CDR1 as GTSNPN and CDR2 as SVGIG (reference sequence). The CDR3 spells CAWSSRGGSPLHF. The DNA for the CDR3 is TGTGCCTGGAGCTCCCGAGGGGGTTCACCCCTCCACTTT.

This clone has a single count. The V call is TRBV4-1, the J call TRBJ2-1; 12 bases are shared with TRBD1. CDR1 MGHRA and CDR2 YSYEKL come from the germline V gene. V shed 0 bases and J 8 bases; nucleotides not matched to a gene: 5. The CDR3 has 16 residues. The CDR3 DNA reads TGCGCCAGCAGCCAAGAAGCCGGGACAGGGGGCTATGAGCAGTTCTTC. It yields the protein CASSQEAGTGGYEQFF.